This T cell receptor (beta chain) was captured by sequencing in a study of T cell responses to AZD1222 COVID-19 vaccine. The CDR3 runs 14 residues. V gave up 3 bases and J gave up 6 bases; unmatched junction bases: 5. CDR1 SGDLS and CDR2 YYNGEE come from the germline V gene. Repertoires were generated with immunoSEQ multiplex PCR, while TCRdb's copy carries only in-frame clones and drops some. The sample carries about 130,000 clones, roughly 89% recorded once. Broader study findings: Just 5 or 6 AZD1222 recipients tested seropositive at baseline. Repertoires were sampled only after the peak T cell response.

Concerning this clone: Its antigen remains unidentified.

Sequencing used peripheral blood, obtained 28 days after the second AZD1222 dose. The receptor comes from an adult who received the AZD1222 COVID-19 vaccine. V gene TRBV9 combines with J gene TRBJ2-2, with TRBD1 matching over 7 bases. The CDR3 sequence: CASSGQGIAGELFF. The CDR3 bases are TGTGCCAGCAGCGGACAGGGTATCGCCGGGGAGCTGTTTTTT.